A single sample is the source of the 3 T cell receptor beta chains below, sequenced in a study of blood T cell repertoires in COVID-19. The repertoire was sequenced with immunoSEQ multiplex PCR; TCRdb's copy has only in-frame clones and lacks some. The data contain some 100,000 clones, 65% to 80% of them singletons. The sample was peripheral blood. These receptors were obtained from a man between 65 and 79 years old with acute or convalescent COVID-19.

This chain uses TRBV28 with TRBJ2-7, with TRBD1 identical over 9 bases. The CDR3 runs 16 residues. The trim removed 7 bases at V and 3 bases at J, leaving 13 bases unmatched. Germline loops: CDR1 MDHEN, CDR2 SYDVKM. The CDR3 loop reads CASITPGTGKNYEQYF. The DNA for the CDR3 is TGTGCCAGCATTACACCCGGGACAGGGAAAAACTACGAGCAGTACTTC.

The chain links TRBV19 to TRBJ1-2; D gene unclear. The CDR3 extends over 14 amino acids. CDR1 and CDR2 (germline): LNHDA, SQIVND (reference sequence). V was trimmed by 6 bases and J by 8 bases, leaving 19 bases between them. CDR3 sequence reads: CASSNQAGRLGYTF. The CDR3, as DNA: TGTGCCAGTAGCAACCAGGCGGGGAGGTTGGGCTACACCTTC.

The chain uses TRBV5-1 and TRBJ1-2; 9 nucleotides agree with TRBD1. Germline V gene lookup returns CDR1 SGHRS and CDR2 YFSETQ. The CDR3 length is 15 residues. The V and J ends lost 5 bases and 2 bases, in that order; junction bases with no gene match: 7. CDR3 loop: CASSSDRGLNYGYTF. The CDR3 DNA follows: TGCGCCAGCAGTTCGGACAGGGGCCTAAACTATGGCTACACCTTC.